The 5 T cell receptor beta chains below come from one sample, sequenced in a study of PD-1 blockade in classical Hodgkin lymphoma. Each patient relapsed following autologous stem cell transplantation, and prior brentuximab vedotin exposure differed. Using immunoSEQ multiplex PCR, the repertoire was profiled, and TCRdb retains in-frame clones only, with some absent. The sample holds under 20,000 clones, around 79% seen once. The sample was peripheral blood mononuclear cells (PBMCs), taken before the second cycle of nivolumab. The receptor set was obtained from a human donor with classical Hodgkin lymphoma.

The chain recombines TRBV10-2 with TRBJ1-2; D is possibly TRBD1 (5 bases). The CDR3 totals 15 residues. Germline V lookup: CDR1 WSHSY, CDR2 SAAADI. V was pared by 1 base and J by 6 bases, with 15 bases between. This chain's CDR3 is CASSEFRQTSHGYTF. The CDR3 DNA sequence: TGCGCCAGCAGTGAGTTTCGACAGACCTCTCATGGCTACACCTTC.

The J gene is TRBJ2-7, the V gene TRBV30; TRBD1 might be the D (5 bases). Germline lookup yields CDR1 GTSNPN and CDR2 SVGIG (reference sequence). This CDR3 region has 12 residues. Trimming took 2 bases from V and 2 from J, leaving 7 bases between them. The CDR3 coding sequence is TGTGCCTGGAGTCAGGGCCCCTACGAGCAGTACTTC. Translated: CAWSQGPYEQYF.

The chain couples TRBV5-1 to TRBJ2-1; tentatively, D is TRBD2 (7 bases). V dropped 0 bases and J dropped 7 bases, with 11 bases sitting between them. Germline V gene lookup returns CDR1 SGHRS and CDR2 YFSETQ. The CDR3 runs to 14 residues. The CDR3 bases are TGCGCCAGCAGCTTGGACAGGGAGGGTAATGAGCAGTTCTTC. As protein: CASSLDREGNEQFF.

Relative to its sample, this clone is medium-sized. This chain links TRBV4-2 with TRBJ1-1; 9 bases are shared with TRBD1. CDR3 length equals 15 residues. V shed 1 base, J shed 4 bases, and the junction held 4 bases outside the gene matches. Germline-derived CDR1 and CDR2 are LGHNA and YNFKEQ. CDR3 sequence (DNA): TGTGCCAGCAGCCAAGGACAGGGGGTGTTCACTGAAGCTTTCTTT. Translation: CASSQGQGVFTEAFF.

This rearrangement joins TRBV11-3 to TRBJ2-2; D is uncertain. This CDR3 has 14 amino acids. The ends were cut back, 3 bases at V and 4 bases at J, with 9 bases in the middle. The germline CDR1 and CDR2 sequences are SGHNT and YENEEA. Written as DNA, the CDR3 is TGTGCCAGCAGCTTGTCATTCCTCACCGGGGAGCTGTTTTTT. The encoded protein is CASSLSFLTGELFF.